The 30 T cell receptor beta chains listed next were all sequenced from one sample in a study of blood T cells in healthy people across ages. With a J-beta primer mix and a sample-barcoded 5' primer, a second PCR ran about 6 to 11 cycles. MiXCR, run by TCRdb on the 5' RACE reads, gives a single entry per CDR3 protein. There are around 900,000 distinct CDR3 sequences in the sample; less than 35% occur only once, and 17% lies in the top ten. Sample: blood. Receptor source: a woman of 80 years or more in good health.

This clonotype was observed at least ten times. The chain uses TRBV29-1 and TRBJ2-5; TRBD2 is a possible D gene (7 bases). Deletions cut 5 bases from V and 5 bases from J, with 15 bases between. Germline V gene data show CDR1 as SQVTM and CDR2 as ANQGSEA. The CDR3 has 13 residues. The CDR3 loop is CSVFTGGAETQYF. The CDR3 bases are TGCAGCGTTTTTACGGGGGGCGCGGAGACCCAGTACTTC.

This clonotype was seen at least ten times. The chain recombines TRBV5-1 with TRBJ2-3; 10 positions match TRBD2. V lost 5 bases and J lost 5; bases outside the gene matches: 8. This CDR3 region has 15 residues. The germline CDR1 and CDR2 sequences are SGHRS and YFSETQ. The CDR3 reads CASSWASGGGDTQYF. In DNA form, the CDR3 reads TGCGCCAGCAGTTGGGCTAGCGGGGGTGGAGATACGCAGTATTTT.

This clonotype was counted a few times. The gene calls are TRBV2 and TRBJ1-1; the D gene is possibly TRBD1 (5 bases). This CDR3 has 14 amino acids. The germline V and J ends were trimmed by 8 bases and 0 bases, with 13 bases remaining between them. Germline V CDR1 and CDR2: SNHLY, FYNNEI. In DNA, the CDR3 is TGTGCCAGCGGAGTAGGGGTCCTGAACACTGAAGCTTTCTTT. Translating it yields CASGVGVLNTEAFF.

V gene TRBV6-2 or TRBV6-3 combines with J gene TRBJ1-1, with D tentatively TRBD1 (5 bases). Germline V CDR1 and CDR2: MNHEY, SVGEGT. The germline V and J ends were trimmed by 6 bases and 6 bases, with 20 bases remaining between them. CDR3 length equals 15 residues. The CDR3 sequence: CASSRTRGGVAEAFF. CDR3 bases: TGTGCCAGCAGCCGTACCCGGGGGGGAGTCGCTGAAGCTTTCTTT.

This clonotype was seen repeatedly, ten times or more. The rearrangement joins TRBV3-1 to TRBJ2-7, with TRBD1 matching over 7 bases. J lost 2 bases, V lost 3 bases, and 4 bases had no gene match. The V gene's germline CDR1 is LGHDT and CDR2 YNNKEL (reference sequence). CDR3 size: 14 residues. CDR3 region: CASSQTGSAYEQYF. The DNA of the CDR3 is TGTGCCAGCAGCCAGACAGGGAGCGCCTACGAGCAGTACTTC.

About this clonotype itself: Since a much larger clone is just one base distant, this may be a read error. The genes are TRBV18 and TRBJ2-7; D gene ambiguous. The CDR3 is 13 residues long. Germline V gene data show CDR1 as KGHSH and CDR2 as LQKENI. This CDR3 is CVSSPVVDYEQYF. The CDR3 DNA sequence: TGTGTCAGCTCACCGGTCGTCGACTACGAGCAGTACTTC.

This clonotype was counted ten times or more. This chain uses TRBV7-2 with TRBJ1-2; no definite D call. Between the trimmed V and J ends, which lost 2 bases and 5 bases, there was a span of 9 bases. Germline V gives CDR1 SGHTA, CDR2 FQGNSA. This CDR3 region has 13 residues. CDR3 in amino acids: CASSLTAPYGYTF. CDR3 in DNA: TGTGCCAGCAGCTTAACGGCTCCGTATGGCTACACCTTC.

Only a few counts were recorded for this clonotype. This chain joins TRBV6-1 and TRBJ1-1; no clear D gene. The CDR3 has 14 residues. Germline CDR1 MNHNS, CDR2 SASEGT. Between the trimmed V and J ends, which lost 3 bases and 1 base, there was a span of 9 bases. The CDR3 nucleotides read TGTGCCAGCAGTGAGCCCAGGAGGAACACTGAAGCTTTCTTT. Translation: CASSEPRRNTEAFF.

This clonotype was observed at least ten times. The chain recombines TRBV11-2 with TRBJ2-3; 12 bases fit TRBD1. Looked up from germline, CDR1 is SGHAT and CDR2 is FQNNGV. The CDR3 totals 17 residues. J gave up 3 bases and V 3 bases, and 7 bases lay outside the gene matches. The CDR3 DNA sequence: TGTGCCAGCAGCTTTAGGGGACAGGGGGCGCGGACAGATACGCAGTATTTT. It translates to CASSFRGQGARTDTQYF.

Concerning this clonotype itself: Being one base from a much bigger clone, this may be a read error. The chain is built from TRBV7-2 and TRBJ1-6, with 9 bases that match TRBD1. CDR1 is SGHTA, CDR2 FQGNSA, per germline. There are 17 residues in the CDR3. The CDR3 DNA follows: TGTGCCAGCAGCTTAAATAGTCCGACAGGGGGGAATTCACCCCCCCACTTT. Its translation is CASSLNSPTGGNSPPHF.

In regard to this clonotype: This clone may be a read error of a much larger clone one base away. This chain uses TRBV5-1 with TRBJ2-1; 10 nucleotides line up with TRBD1. The ends lost 3 bases at V and 13 bases at J; junction bases unmatched: 16. Germline V gene sequence: CDR1 SGHRS, CDR2 YFSETQ. The CDR3 has 16 residues. The CDR3 loop is CASSSLKGQGEETQFF. CDR3 coding DNA: TGCGCCAGCAGCTCGCTTAAAGGACAGGGGGAAGAGACCCAGTTCTTC.

This clonotype was observed at least ten times. The chain couples TRBV6-7 to TRBJ2-3; D perhaps matches TRBD2 (5 bases). TRBV6-7 is filed as an ORF, its function uncertain. V was pared by 4 bases and J by 3 bases, with 8 bases between. The CDR3 contains 13 residues. The CDR3 coding sequence is TGTGCCAGCAGTTCGGAGGAGACAGATACGCAGTATTTT. Protein sequence: CASSSEETDTQYF.

This clonotype appeared a few times. This could be a read error, since a much larger clone is one nucleotide away. V usage is TRBV5-6 and J usage is TRBJ2-7; 8 bases are shared with TRBD2. CDR3 length: 14 amino acids. Germline-derived CDR1 and CDR2 are SGHDT and YYEEEE. J gave up 7 bases and V 6 bases, and 12 bases lay outside the gene matches. CDR3 bases: TGTGCCAGCACGAGCGGGGGCCCCTCCAATGAGCAGTACTTC. This sequence encodes CASTSGGPSNEQYF.

This clonotype appeared many times. J is TRBJ1-5 and V is TRBV5-1; D is undetermined. Trimming stripped 0 bases from V and 3 bases from J, with 7 bases between. Germline V CDR1 and CDR2: SGHRS, YFSETQ. The CDR3 has 14 residues. CDR3 sequence (DNA): TGCGCCAGCAGCTTGGGCTCGGTCAATCAGCCCCAGCATTTT. Translation: CASSLGSVNQPQHF.

This clonotype has a handful of counts. This chain connects TRBV6-6 to TRBJ1-1; 7 nucleotides agree with TRBD1. The germline V gene has CDR1 MNHNY and CDR2 SVGAGI (reference sequence). With V trimmed by 7 bases and J by 2 bases, 7 bases remained unmatched. The CDR3 is 14 amino acids. Written as DNA, the CDR3 is TGTGCCAGCACTTTACGGGACAGTAACACTGAAGCTTTCTTT. Translating gives CASTLRDSNTEAFF.

Ten or more counts support this clonotype. The V gene is TRBV7-2, the J gene TRBJ2-7, with D unresolved. From germline, CDR1 is SGHTA and CDR2 FQGNSA. CDR3 length: 11 residues. Trimming shortened V by 6 bases and J by 7 bases, and 10 bases separated the two germline ends. The CDR3 sequence: CASSLVREQYF. In nucleotides, the CDR3 is TGTGCCAGCAGTCTCGTTAGGGAGCAGTACTTC.

This clonotype appeared many times. V is TRBV3-1 and J is TRBJ2-3; D is possibly TRBD1 (6 bases). Germline values: CDR1 LGHDT, CDR2 YNNKEL (reference sequence). Trimming removed 4 bases at V and 0 bases at J, with 11 bases between. The CDR3 contains 15 residues. DNA for the CDR3: TGTGCCAGCAGCCGGACGGGACATAGCACAGATACGCAGTATTTT. Protein product: CASSRTGHSTDTQYF.

This clonotype occurred many times. V gene TRBV6-2 or TRBV6-3 combines with J gene TRBJ1-5; weak D call: TRBD1 (6 bases). This CDR3 has 15 amino acids. The germline CDR1 and CDR2 sequences are MNHEY and SVGEGT. Trimming stripped 2 bases from V and 4 bases from J, with 12 bases between. In DNA form, the CDR3 reads TGTGCCAGCAGTTACGACGGACAGCCTAATCAGCCCCAGCATTTT. Protein product: CASSYDGQPNQPQHF.

The rearrangement uses TRBV7-2 and TRBJ2-7; D gene unclear. V was pared by 2 bases and J by 5 bases, with 10 bases between. This CDR3 comprises 13 residues. Germline CDR1 and CDR2: SGHTA and FQGNSA. DNA of the CDR3: TGTGCCAGCAGCTTATTCGGTGTCCACGAGCAGTACTTC. As protein: CASSLFGVHEQYF.

This clonotype was recorded a few times. This chain connects TRBV30 to TRBJ2-2; D may be TRBD1 (5 bases). Trimming took 4 bases from V and 6 from J, leaving 15 bases between them. Germline V gives CDR1 GTSNPN, CDR2 SVGIG (reference sequence). The CDR3 spans 14 residues. CDR3 region: CAWTEQDLSGELFF. The CDR3, as DNA: TGTGCCTGGACGGAACAGGATTTGTCCGGGGAGCTGTTTTTT.

This clonotype was picked up a small number of times. The chain links TRBV18 to TRBJ1-1, with 10 bases lining up with TRBD1. Germline lookup yields CDR1 KGHSH and CDR2 LQKENI. This CDR3 region has 16 residues. The ends lost 0 bases at V and 2 bases at J; junction bases unmatched: 3. The chain's CDR3 is CASSPPGQGRNTEAFF. The CDR3 DNA reads TGTGCCAGCTCACCACCGGGACAGGGGCGAAACACTGAAGCTTTCTTT.

V gene TRBV7-2 combines with J gene TRBJ1-5; D uncertain. V was shortened by 3 bases and J by 1 base, with 10 bases between the two germline ends. The CDR3 runs to 15 residues. CDR1 is SGHTA and CDR2 is FQGNSA in the germline V gene. The CDR3 DNA reads as TGTGCCAGCAGCTTTGGGGTAGGAAGCAATCAGCCCCAGCATTTT. Residues: CASSFGVGSNQPQHF. Variable domain in full (rest from reference TRBV7-2 and TRBJ1-5): GAGVSQSPSNKVTEKGKDVELRCDPISGHTALYWYRQSLGQGLEFLIYFQGNSAPDKSGLPSDRFSAERTGGSVSTLTIQRTQQEDSAVYLCASSFGVGSNQPQHFGDGTRLSIL.

The sample holds a few counts of this clonotype. The gene calls are TRBV30 and TRBJ2-1; D is unresolved. Germline V CDR1 and CDR2: GTSNPN, SVGIG (reference sequence). V was clipped by 0 bases and J by 9 bases, with 21 bases between them. The CDR3 spans 16 residues. The DNA of the CDR3 is TGTGCCTGGAGTGTACGGGTTGGGTCCACTCTGGGTGAGCAGTTCTTC. Residues: CAWSVRVGSTLGEQFF.

This chain uses TRBV20-1 with TRBJ2-3; TRBD2 aligns across 14 bases. J was trimmed by 7 bases and V by 5 bases; bases with no gene match: 8. Germline V gene lookup returns CDR1 DFQATT and CDR2 SNEGSKA (reference sequence). The CDR3 is made up of 15 amino acids. The CDR3 sequence: CSASGLAGGRNTQYF. In DNA form, the CDR3 reads TGCAGTGCTTCCGGACTAGCGGGAGGTCGGAATACGCAGTATTTT.

The chain combines TRBV20-1 with TRBJ1-1, with 11 bases aligning to TRBD1. This CDR3 is 15 amino acids long. The trim removed 6 bases at V and 5 bases at J, leaving 11 bases unmatched. Germline loops: CDR1 DFQATT, CDR2 SNEGSKA (reference sequence). CDR3 DNA: TGCAGTGCGGGGGGACAGGGGGGTGTGGAAACTGAAGCTTTCTTT. Protein: CSAGGQGGVETEAFF.

The rearrangement links TRBV20-1 to TRBJ2-5; D is possibly TRBD1 (5 bases). The CDR3 contains 15 residues. V was cut by 0 bases and J by 3 bases, with 14 bases left in between. The germline gives CDR1 DFQATT, CDR2 SNEGSKA (reference sequence). The CDR3 DNA is TGCAGTGCTAGAGATCCCTCGAGACAGAAAGAGACCCAGTACTTC. Its protein product is CSARDPSRQKETQYF.

Ten or more counts support this clonotype. At one end, the junction sequence differs from germline, possibly due to a read error. This chain connects TRBV7-7 to TRBJ2-5; 8 bases map to TRBD2. CDR1 and CDR2 (germline): SSHAT, FNYEAQ (reference sequence). CDR3 size: 13 residues. CDR3 residues: CASSSGLDETQYF. The CDR3 coding sequence is TGTGCTAGCAGCTCGGGACTAGATGAGACCCAGTACTTC.

This clonotype was counted many times. The chain couples TRBV7-6 to TRBJ2-1; 9 bases line up with TRBD2. The CDR3 spans 16 residues. Trimming took 3 bases from V and 0 from J; bases not matched to a gene: 3. The germline V gene encodes CDR1 SGHVS and CDR2 FNYEAQ. CDR3 sequence (DNA): TGTGCCAGCAGCTTGACGCGGGGGGGCTCCTACAATGAGCAGTTCTTC. Translated: CASSLTRGGSYNEQFF.

For this clonotype: Just one base apart from a much larger clone, this may be a read error. J is TRBJ2-3 and V is TRBV20-1, with 10 bases identical to TRBD2. This CDR3 contains 14 residues. The germline gives CDR1 DFQATT, CDR2 SNEGSKA (reference sequence). Trimming cost V 5 bases and J 5 bases; bases outside gene matches: 7. The CDR3 nucleotides are TGCAGTGCTGCTAGCGGGGGCCGGGTAGATACGCAGTATTTT. Its protein product is CSAASGGRVDTQYF.

About this clonotype itself: This may arise from a read error, as a much more abundant clone is one base away. The V gene is TRBV6-5, the J gene TRBJ1-6; D unresolved. The V gene's germline CDR1 is MNHEY and CDR2 SVGAGI. This CDR3 contains 14 residues. CDR3 residues: CASSTREGNPPLHF. CDR3 nucleotide sequence: TGTGCCAGCAGTACCCGAGAGGGTAATCCACCCCTCCACTTT.